This is a list of T cell receptor beta chains from one sample in a study of siplizumab effects on memory and regulatory T cells. Sequenced by immunoSEQ multiplex PCR; TCRdb stores in-frame clones only, minus some. There are some 80,000 clones in the sample; around 93% occur only once, and around a sixth lies in the top ten. Sequencing was done on a sample of CD8+ T cells sorted from blood. All receptors come from a human donor in good health. CDR3s leave out the opening cysteine and the closing phenylalanine or tryptophan.

V,J,CDR3
TRBV9,TRBJ2-1,ASSLRLGEDNEQF
TRBV7-9,TRBJ2-2,ASSAPVGTGELF
TRBV11-2,TRBJ2-3,ASSPRYGGTDTQY
TRBV15,TRBJ2-1,ATSSDSYNEQF
TRBV7-2,TRBJ2-7,ASSLIHGSPYEQY
TRBV27,TRBJ2-3,ASSLSQGHYTDTQY
TRBV28,TRBJ2-1,ASSLLLAGAGINEQF
TRBV27,TRBJ2-7,ASSLAPGYEQY
TRBV19,TRBJ2-2,ASSHGFGELF
TRBV7-9,TRBJ2-3,ASSPIAGGVTDTQY
TRBV11-1,TRBJ2-7,ASSLVGGREQY
TRBV2,TRBJ2-1,ASSDPGDEQF
TRBV19,TRBJ2-1,ASTPGSRSYNEQF
TRBV7-2,TRBJ2-1,ASSLAPGTREASYNEQF
TRBV28,TRBJ2-1,ASSQLAAPYNEQF
TRBV27,TRBJ2-7,ASSFLAGAFEQY
TRBV7-3,TRBJ2-2,ASSPTSGRNTGELF
TRBV5-1,TRBJ1-5,ASTVGPQRTDNQPQH
TRBV29-1,TRBJ2-1,SVGGQGPNEQF
TRBV9,TRBJ2-1,ASSVASGRANEQF
TRBV10-2,TRBJ1-1,ASSESRTEAF
TRBV11-1,TRBJ2-1,ASSTAPGLGVYNEQF
TRBV6-5,TRBJ2-7,ASSYSLVYEQY
TRBV4-1,TRBJ1-5,ASSQAQGANQPQH
TRBV5-1,TRBJ2-6,ASSLGVGGPYQAGANVLT
TRBV28,TRBJ1-1,ASSSYREAYTEAF
TRBV29-1,TRBJ1-1,SARGGENTEAF
TRBV6-5,TRBJ2-5,ASSSQSGRFQETQY
TRBV9,TRBJ2-6,ASSRTRDSLSGANVLT
TRBV6-6,TRBJ1-2,ASSWTTGYDGYT
TRBV7-2,TRBJ2-1,ASRGTSGSPYEQF
TRBV10-2,TRBJ2-7,ASNSPGAGVNEQY
TRBV4-1,TRBJ2-7,ASSQQDQSGREQY
TRBV27,TRBJ2-1,ASSLVSSGKNEQF
TRBV29-1,TRBJ2-7,SANYQDGYEQY
TRBV19,TRBJ2-1,ASNPDWRFHNEQF
TRBV28,TRBJ2-7,ASSTIFLLVGILGEQY
TRBV21-1,TRBJ2-7,ASSKDRGLAGGPYEQY
TRBV27,TRBJ2-1,ASSLGLAYEQF
TRBV4-1,TRBJ2-7,ASSQEGTSGKYEQY
TRBV5-5,TRBJ1-5,ASSVGEASNQPQH
TRBV19,TRBJ2-7,ASSAGGGRAYEQY
TRBV11-2,TRBJ2-2,ASSPKTGTGELF
TRBV7-6,TRBJ2-7,ASGPFDRAEEQY
TRBV29-1,TRBJ2-4,NRRQVTKNIQY
TRBV6-1,TRBJ2-2,ASSEEEGWTGELF
TRBV5-5,TRBJ2-7,ASSWATGSYEQY
TRBV7-9,TRBJ2-3,ASSLVGLASTDTQY
TRBV7-9,TRBJ2-1,ASSSPGLAGVNEQF
TRBV2,TRBJ2-2,ASVSGPYLNTGELF
TRBV7-9,TRBJ2-2,ASSIPLTSGRNTGELF
TRBV27,TRBJ1-2,ASSLSGRSKNYGYT
TRBV9,TRBJ1-2,ASSPDGYGYT